One T cell receptor beta chain is described in this entry. This sample was taken from a study of technical replicates of blood from a few donors. Trimming at V came to 0 bases and at J to 6 bases, leaving 6 bases not matched to a gene. This CDR3 is 16 amino acids long. Germline CDR1 and CDR2: SGHTA and FQGNSA. The data were produced by immunoSEQ multiplex PCR, yet TCRdb's version contains in-frame clones alone and is incomplete. The data contain tens of thousands of clones, about 92% of them singletons. The receptor's source is a human donor in good health. The rearrangement uses TRBV7-2 and TRBJ1-2, with 11 bases lining up with TRBD1. Sequenced: T cells isolated from PBMCs. The CDR3 DNA follows: TGTGCCAGCAGCTTAGCGCTTCGGACAGGGGGCGATGGCTACACCTTC. It encodes CASSLALRTGGDGYTF.